The source of this TCR beta chain is a study of beta chain features in type 1 diabetes. Every bit of the isolated RNA underwent reverse transcription, so sequencing read expressed TCRB transcripts. TCRdb keeps only in-frame clones here, not all; method: immunoSEQ multiplex PCR. Here the sample spans just over 450,000 clones, about 29% being singletons. Germline loops: CDR1 SEHNR, CDR2 FQNEAQ (reference sequence). The V end was cut by 7 bases, the J end by 0 bases, with 13 bases between. This CDR3 comprises 15 residues. The sequenced sample was naive CD4+ T cells from blood. The V gene is TRBV7-9, the J gene TRBJ2-1; D is unresolved. This receptor was identified in a man between 18 and 29 years old in good health. CDR3 protein: CASTVGRNSYNEQFF. The CDR3 region has the DNA TGTGCCAGCACCGTTGGGCGTAACTCCTACAATGAGCAGTTCTTC.